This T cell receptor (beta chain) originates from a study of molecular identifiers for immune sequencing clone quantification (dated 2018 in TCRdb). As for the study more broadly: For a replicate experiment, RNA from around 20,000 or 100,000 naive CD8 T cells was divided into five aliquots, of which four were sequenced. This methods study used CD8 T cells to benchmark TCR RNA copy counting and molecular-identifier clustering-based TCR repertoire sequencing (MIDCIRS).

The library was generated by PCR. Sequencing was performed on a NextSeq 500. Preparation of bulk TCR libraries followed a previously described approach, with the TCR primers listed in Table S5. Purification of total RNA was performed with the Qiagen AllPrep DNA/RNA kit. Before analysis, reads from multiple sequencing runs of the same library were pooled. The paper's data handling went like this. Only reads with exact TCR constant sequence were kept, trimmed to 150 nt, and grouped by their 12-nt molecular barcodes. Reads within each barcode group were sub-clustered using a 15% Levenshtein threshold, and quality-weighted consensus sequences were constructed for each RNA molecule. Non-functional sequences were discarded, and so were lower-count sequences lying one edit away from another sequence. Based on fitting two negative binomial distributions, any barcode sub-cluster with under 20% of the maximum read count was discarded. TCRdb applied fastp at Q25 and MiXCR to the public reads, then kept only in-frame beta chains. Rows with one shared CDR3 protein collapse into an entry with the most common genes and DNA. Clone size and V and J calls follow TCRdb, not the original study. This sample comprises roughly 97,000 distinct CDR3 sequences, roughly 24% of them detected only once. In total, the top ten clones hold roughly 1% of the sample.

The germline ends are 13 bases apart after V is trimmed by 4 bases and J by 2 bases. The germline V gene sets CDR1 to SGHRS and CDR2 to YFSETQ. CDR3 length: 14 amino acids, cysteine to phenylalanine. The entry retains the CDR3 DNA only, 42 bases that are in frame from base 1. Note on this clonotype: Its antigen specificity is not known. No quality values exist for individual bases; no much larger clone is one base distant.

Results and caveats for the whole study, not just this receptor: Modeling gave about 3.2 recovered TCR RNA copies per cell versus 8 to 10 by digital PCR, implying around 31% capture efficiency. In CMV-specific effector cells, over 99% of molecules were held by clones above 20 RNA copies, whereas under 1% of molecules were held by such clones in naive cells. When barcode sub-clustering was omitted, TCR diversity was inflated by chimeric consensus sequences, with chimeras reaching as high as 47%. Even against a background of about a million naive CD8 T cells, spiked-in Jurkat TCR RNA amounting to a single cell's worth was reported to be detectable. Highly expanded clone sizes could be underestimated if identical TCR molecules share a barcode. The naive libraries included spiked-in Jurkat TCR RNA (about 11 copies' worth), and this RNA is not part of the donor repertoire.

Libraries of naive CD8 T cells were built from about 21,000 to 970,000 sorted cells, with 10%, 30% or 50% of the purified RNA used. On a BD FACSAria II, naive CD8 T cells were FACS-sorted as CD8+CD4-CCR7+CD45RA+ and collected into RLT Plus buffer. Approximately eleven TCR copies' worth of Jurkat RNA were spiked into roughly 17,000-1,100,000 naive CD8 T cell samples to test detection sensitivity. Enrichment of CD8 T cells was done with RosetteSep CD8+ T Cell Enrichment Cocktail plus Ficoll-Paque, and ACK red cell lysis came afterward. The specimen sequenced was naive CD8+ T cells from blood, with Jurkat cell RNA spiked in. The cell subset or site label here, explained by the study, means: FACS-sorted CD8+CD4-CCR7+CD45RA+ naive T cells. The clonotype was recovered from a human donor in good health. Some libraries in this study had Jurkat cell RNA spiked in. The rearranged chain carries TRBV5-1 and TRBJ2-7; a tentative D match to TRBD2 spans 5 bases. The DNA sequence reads TGCGCCAGCAGCCCGGAACCGGGAACCTACGAGCAGTACTTC. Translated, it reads CASSPEPGTYEQYF.